The clone carrying this TCR beta chain came up a few times. TCRdb reprocessed the RACE reads via MiXCR and lists one record per CDR3 protein. The sample has more than 75,000 distinct CDR3 sequences; over 8.5% are singletons. This sample's time point: healthy volunteer bleed at 6 weeks. Unfractionated whole blood served as the source for total RNA extraction. The source of the sample is a study of human T cells and chemical hapten exposure. The sequenced sample consisted of whole blood. The source of this sequence is a male donor in good health. Some clones in this sample may be carry-over from other donors' samples.

CDR3 sequence (DNA): TGCGCCAGCAGCCAAGACAGTTACAATGAGCAGTTCTTC. Its protein is CASSQDSYNEQFF. The chain links TRBV4-3 to TRBJ2-1; D unclear. CDR3 length equals 13 residues. The V and J ends lost 0 bases and 4 bases respectively, with 4 bases between them. The germline gives CDR1 LGHNA, CDR2 YSLEER.